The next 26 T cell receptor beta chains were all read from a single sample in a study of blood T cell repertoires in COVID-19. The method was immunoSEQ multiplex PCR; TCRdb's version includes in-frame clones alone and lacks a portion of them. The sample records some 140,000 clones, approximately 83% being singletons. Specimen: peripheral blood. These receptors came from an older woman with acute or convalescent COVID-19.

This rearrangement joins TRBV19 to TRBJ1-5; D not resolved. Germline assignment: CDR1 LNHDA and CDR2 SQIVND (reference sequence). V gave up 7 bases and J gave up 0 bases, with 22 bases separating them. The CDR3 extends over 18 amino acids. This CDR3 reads CASNKPLRVLDSNQPQHF. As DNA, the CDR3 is TGTGCCAGTAATAAACCCTTGCGGGTCCTGGATAGCAATCAGCCCCAGCATTTT.

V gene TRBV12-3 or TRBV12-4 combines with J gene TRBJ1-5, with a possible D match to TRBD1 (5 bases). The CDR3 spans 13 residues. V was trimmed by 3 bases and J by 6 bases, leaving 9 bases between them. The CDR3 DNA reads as TGTGCCAGCAGTTTGGGACTGGGTCAGCCCCAGCATTTT. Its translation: CASSLGLGQPQHF.

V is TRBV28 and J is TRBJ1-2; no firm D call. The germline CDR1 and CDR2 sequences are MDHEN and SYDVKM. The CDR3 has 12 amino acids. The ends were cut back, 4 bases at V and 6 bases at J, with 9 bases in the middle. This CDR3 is CASSYLANGYTF. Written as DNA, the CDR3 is TGTGCCAGCAGTTATTTGGCCAATGGCTACACCTTC.

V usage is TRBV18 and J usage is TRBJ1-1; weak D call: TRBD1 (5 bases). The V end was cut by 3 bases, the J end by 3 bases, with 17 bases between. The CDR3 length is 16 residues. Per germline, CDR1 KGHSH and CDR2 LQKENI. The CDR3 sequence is CASSPQRDSWDTEAFF. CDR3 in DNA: TGTGCCAGCTCACCCCAAAGAGACAGTTGGGACACTGAAGCTTTCTTT.

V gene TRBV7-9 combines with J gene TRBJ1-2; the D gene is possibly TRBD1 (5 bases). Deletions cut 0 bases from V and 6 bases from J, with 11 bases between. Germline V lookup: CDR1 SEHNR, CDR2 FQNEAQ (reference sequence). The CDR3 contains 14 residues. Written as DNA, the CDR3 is TGTGCCAGCAGCTTAGCGGTGGGGGGTCATGGCTACACCTTC. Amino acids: CASSLAVGGHGYTF.

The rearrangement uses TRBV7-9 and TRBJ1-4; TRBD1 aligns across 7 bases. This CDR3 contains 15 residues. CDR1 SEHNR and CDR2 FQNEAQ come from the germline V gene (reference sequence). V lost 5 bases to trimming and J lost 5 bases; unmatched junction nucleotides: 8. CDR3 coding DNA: TGTGCCAGCAGCCCCGGGACAGCCACCAATGAAAAACTGTTTTTT. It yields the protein CASSPGTATNEKLFF. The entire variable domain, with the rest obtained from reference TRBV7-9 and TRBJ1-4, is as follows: DTGVSQNPRHKITKRGQNVTFRCDPISEHNRLYWYRQTLGQGPEFLTYFQNEAQLEKSRLLSDRFSAERPKGSFSTLEIQRTEQGDSAMYLCASSPGTATNEKLFFGSGTQLSVL.

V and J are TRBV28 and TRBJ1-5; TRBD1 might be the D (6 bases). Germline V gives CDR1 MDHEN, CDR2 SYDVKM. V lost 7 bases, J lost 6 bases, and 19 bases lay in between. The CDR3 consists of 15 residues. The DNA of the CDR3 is TGTGCCAGCATGGGGCTTCTTGGACAGAGTCAGCCCCAGCATTTT. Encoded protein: CASMGLLGQSQPQHF. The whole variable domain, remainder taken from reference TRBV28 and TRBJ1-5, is DVKVTQSSRYLVKRTGEKVFLECVQDMDHENMFWYRQDPGLGLRLIYFSYDVKMKEKGDIPEGYSVSREKKERFSLILESASTNQTSMYLCASMGLLGQSQPQHFGDGTRLSIL.

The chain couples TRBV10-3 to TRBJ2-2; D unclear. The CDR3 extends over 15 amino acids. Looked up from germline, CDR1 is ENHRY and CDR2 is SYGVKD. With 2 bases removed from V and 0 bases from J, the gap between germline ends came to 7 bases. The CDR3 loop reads CAISERQANTGELFF. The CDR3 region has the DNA TGTGCCATCAGTGAGCGTCAGGCGAACACCGGGGAGCTGTTTTTT.

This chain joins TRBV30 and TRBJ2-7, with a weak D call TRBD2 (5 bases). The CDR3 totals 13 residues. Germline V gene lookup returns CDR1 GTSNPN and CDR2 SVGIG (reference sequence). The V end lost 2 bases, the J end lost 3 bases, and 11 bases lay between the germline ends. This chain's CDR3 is CAWSLASYYEQYF. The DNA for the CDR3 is TGTGCCTGGAGTTTGGCTAGCTACTACGAGCAGTACTTC. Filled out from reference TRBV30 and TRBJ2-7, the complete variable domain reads SQTIHQWPATLVQPVGSPLSLECTVEGTSNPNLYWYRQAAGRGLQLLFYSVGIGQISSEVPQNLSASRPQDRQFILSSKKLLLSDSGFYLCAWSLASYYEQYFGPGTRLTVT.

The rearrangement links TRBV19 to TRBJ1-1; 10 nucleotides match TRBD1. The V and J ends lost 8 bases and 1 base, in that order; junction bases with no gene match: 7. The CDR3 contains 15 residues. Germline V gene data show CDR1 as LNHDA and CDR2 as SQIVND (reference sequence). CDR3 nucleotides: TGTGCCAGTCTTTGGACAGGGGGAGCGAACACTGAAGCTTTCTTT. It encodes CASLWTGGANTEAFF.

The CDR3 loop reads CASSLAVTGALYGYTF. CDR3 sequence (DNA): TGTGCCAGCAGCTTGGCGGTCACAGGGGCCCTCTATGGCTACACCTTC. The V and J genes are TRBV5-4 and TRBJ1-2; 7 bases fit TRBD1. Germline V gives CDR1 SGHNT, CDR2 YYREEE (reference sequence). The CDR3 sequence is 16 residues long. Trimming cost V 0 bases and J 4 bases; bases outside gene matches: 9.

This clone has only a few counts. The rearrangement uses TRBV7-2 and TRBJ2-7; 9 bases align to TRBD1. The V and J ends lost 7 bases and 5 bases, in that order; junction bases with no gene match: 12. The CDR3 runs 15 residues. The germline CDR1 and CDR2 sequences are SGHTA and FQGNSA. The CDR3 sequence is CASNPIGQGSHEQYF. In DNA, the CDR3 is TGTGCCAGCAATCCGATCGGACAGGGGTCACACGAGCAGTACTTC.

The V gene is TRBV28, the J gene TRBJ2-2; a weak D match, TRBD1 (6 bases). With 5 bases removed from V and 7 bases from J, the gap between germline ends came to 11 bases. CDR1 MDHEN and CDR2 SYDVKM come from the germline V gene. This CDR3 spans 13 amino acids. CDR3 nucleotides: TGTGCCAGCAGTCCCCCGACAGGCGGGGAGCTGTTTTTT. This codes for CASSPPTGGELFF.

The chain's CDR3 is CASSILGAGGNTEAFF. CDR3 bases: TGTGCCAGCAGTATCCTGGGGGCAGGGGGGAACACTGAAGCTTTCTTT. The rearrangement links TRBV5-6 to TRBJ1-1; TRBD1 aligns across 7 bases. V shed 5 bases, J shed 1 base, and the junction held 11 bases outside the gene matches. The CDR3 consists of 16 residues. Germline CDR1 is SGHDT and CDR2 is YYEEEE. Supplemented by reference TRBV5-6 and TRBJ1-1, the full variable domain reads DAGVTQSPTHLIKTRGQQVTLRCSPKSGHDTVSWYQQALGQGPQFIFQYYEEEERQRGNFPDRFSGHQFPNYSSELNVNALLLGDSALYLCASSILGAGGNTEAFFGQGTRLTVV.

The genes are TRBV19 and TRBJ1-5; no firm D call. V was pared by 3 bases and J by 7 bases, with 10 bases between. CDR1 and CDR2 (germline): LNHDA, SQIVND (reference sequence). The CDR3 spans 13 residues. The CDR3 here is CASSMRNLQPQHF. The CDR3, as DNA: TGTGCCAGTAGTATGAGGAACCTCCAGCCCCAGCATTTT.

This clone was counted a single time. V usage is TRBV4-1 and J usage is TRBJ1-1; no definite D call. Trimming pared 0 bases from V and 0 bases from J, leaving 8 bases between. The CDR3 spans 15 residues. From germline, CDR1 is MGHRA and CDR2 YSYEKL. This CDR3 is CASSQDWALNTEAFF. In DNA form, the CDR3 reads TGCGCCAGCAGCCAAGATTGGGCCCTGAACACTGAAGCTTTCTTT.

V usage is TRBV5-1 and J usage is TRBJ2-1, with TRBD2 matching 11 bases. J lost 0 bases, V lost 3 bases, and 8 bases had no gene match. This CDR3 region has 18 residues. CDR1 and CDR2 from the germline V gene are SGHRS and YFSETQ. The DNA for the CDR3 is TGCGCCAGCAGCTCGGCTAGCGGGGGGCCCAGCTCCTACAATGAGCAGTTCTTC. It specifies CASSSASGGPSSYNEQFF.

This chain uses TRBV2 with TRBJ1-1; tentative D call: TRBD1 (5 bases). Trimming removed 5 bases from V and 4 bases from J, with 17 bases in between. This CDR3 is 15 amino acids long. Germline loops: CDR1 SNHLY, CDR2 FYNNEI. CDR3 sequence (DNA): TGTGCCAGCAGTCGCATGGAGGGACTCGGCACTGAAGCTTTCTTT. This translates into CASSRMEGLGTEAFF.

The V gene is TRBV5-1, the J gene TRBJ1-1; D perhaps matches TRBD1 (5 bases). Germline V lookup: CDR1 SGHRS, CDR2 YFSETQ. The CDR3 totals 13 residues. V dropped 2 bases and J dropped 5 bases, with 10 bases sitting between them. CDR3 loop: CASSFQEGTEAFF. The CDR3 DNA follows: TGCGCCAGCAGCTTCCAGGAGGGGACTGAAGCTTTCTTT. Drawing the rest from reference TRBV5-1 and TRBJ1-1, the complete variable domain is KAGVTQTPRYLIKTRGQQVTLSCSPISGHRSVSWYQQTPGQGLQFLFEYFSETQRNKGNFPGRFSGRQFSNSRSEMNVSTLELGDSALYLCASSFQEGTEAFFGQGTRLTVV.

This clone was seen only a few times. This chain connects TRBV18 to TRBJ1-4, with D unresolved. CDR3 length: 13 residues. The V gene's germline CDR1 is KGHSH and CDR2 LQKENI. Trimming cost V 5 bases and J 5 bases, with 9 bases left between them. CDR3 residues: CASSADINEKLFF. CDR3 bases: TGTGCCAGCTCAGCCGACATAAATGAAAAACTGTTTTTT.

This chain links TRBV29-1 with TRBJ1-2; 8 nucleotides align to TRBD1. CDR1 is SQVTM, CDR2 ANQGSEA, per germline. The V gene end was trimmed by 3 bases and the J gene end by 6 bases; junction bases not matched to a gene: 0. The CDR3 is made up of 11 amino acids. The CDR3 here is CSVETGDGYTF. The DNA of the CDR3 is TGCAGCGTTGAGACAGGGGATGGCTACACCTTC. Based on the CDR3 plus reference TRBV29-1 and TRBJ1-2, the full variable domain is SAVISQKPSRDICQRGTSLTIQCQVDSQVTMMFWYRQQPGQSLTLIATANQGSEATYESGFVIDKFPISRPNLTFSTLTVSNMSPEDSSIYLCSVETGDGYTFGSGTRLTVV.

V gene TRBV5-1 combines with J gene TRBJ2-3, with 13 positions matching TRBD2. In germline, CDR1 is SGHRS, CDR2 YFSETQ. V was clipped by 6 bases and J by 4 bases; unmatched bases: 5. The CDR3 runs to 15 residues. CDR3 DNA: TGCGCCAGCAACCAACTAGCGGGGGGGCCAGATACGCAGTATTTT. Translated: CASNQLAGGPDTQYF.

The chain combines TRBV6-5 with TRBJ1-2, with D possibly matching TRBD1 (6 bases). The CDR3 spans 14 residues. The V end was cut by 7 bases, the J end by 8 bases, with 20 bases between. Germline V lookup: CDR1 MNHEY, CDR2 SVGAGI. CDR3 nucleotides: TGTGCCAGCACCCGGGGGGGGGCCCAGGCGGGCTACACCTTC. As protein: CASTRGGAQAGYTF.

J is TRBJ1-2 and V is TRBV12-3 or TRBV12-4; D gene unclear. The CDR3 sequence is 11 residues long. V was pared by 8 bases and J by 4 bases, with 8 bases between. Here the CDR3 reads CASGTAYGYTF. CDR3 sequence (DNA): TGTGCCAGCGGCACAGCCTATGGCTACACCTTC.

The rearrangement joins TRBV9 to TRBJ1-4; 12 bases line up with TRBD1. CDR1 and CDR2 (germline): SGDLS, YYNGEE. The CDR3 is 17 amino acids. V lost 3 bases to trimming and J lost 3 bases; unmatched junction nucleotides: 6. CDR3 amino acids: CASSGGTGGHANEKLFF. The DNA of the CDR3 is TGTGCCAGCAGCGGCGGGACAGGGGGCCATGCTAATGAAAAACTGTTTTTT.

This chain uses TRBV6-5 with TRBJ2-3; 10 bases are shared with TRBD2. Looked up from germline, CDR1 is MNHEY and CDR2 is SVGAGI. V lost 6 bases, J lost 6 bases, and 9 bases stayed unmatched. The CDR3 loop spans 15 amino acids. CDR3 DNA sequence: TGTGCCAGCAGCATAGCGGGGGGACTGGTGGATACGCAGTATTTT. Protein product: CASSIAGGLVDTQYF.